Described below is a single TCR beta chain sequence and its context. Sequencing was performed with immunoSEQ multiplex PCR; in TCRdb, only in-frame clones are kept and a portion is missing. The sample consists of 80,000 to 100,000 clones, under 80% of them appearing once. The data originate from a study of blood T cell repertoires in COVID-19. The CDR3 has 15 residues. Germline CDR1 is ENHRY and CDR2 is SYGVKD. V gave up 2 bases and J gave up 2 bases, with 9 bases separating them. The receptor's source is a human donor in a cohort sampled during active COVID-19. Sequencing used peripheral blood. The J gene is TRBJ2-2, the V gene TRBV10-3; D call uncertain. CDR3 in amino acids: CAISEPGENTGELFF. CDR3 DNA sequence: TGTGCCATCAGTGAGCCCGGAGAAAACACCGGGGAGCTGTTTTTT.